A single sample is the source of the 26 T cell receptor beta chains below, sequenced in a study of blood T cell repertoires in COVID-19. TCRdb keeps only in-frame clones here, not all; method: immunoSEQ multiplex PCR. The sample has about 140,000 clones, under 90% seen once; the top ten hold about 8%. The sample was peripheral blood. The receptors shown here come from a woman in her sixties or seventies with active or convalescent COVID-19.

This clone was observed a single time. J is TRBJ2-1 and V is TRBV11-2; 11 positions match TRBD2. Germline CDR1 SGHAT, CDR2 FQNNGV. Germline trimming cut 6 bases from V and 8 bases from J; bases unmatched to any gene: 12. There are 16 residues in the CDR3. The CDR3 reads CASSYNLAGGEDEQFF. The CDR3 coding sequence is TGTGCCAGCAGTTATAATCTAGCGGGGGGAGAGGATGAGCAGTTCTTC. Combining the CDR3 with reference TRBV11-2 and TRBJ2-1 gives the whole variable domain EAGVAQSPRYKIIEKRQSVAFWCNPISGHATLYWYQQILGQGPKLLIQFQNNGVVDDSQLPKDRFSAERLKGVDSTLKIQPAKLEDSAVYLCASSYNLAGGEDEQFFGPGTRLTVL.

The rearrangement links TRBV4-2 to TRBJ2-1; D is unclear. Germline CDR1 and CDR2: LGHNA and YNFKEQ. V lost 1 base and J lost 10, with 17 bases in between. The CDR3 has 15 residues. CDR3 DNA sequence: TGTGCCAGCAGCCAAGCCCCACCCCTCCAGGTAGAGCAGTTCTTC. It encodes CASSQAPPLQVEQFF.

This sequence joins TRBV6-5 and TRBJ2-2; 11 nucleotides agree with TRBD2. The CDR3 contains 15 residues. The J segment lost 6 bases and the V segment lost 6 bases, leaving 6 bases of the junction unmatched. CDR1 and CDR2 (germline): MNHEY, SVGAGI. DNA for the CDR3: TGTGCCAGCAGAACTAGCGGGGGTTTCGCCGGGGAGCTGTTTTTT. Protein: CASRTSGGFAGELFF.

About this clone itself: No conserved phenylalanine or tryptophan is present at the end of the CDR3, so a read error is the likely explanation. The limits of the CDR3 on the DNA are not certain, so only TCRdb's listed CDR3 is given. V and J are TRBV4-1 and TRBJ2-4; TRBD2 is the table's D call and was not checked against the DNA. The CDR3 has 15 residues if both end residues are counted. The V gene's germline CDR1 is MGHRA and CDR2 YSYEKL. The CDR3 here is CASSQDKGLAGGSRS.

The genes are TRBV24-1 and TRBJ2-2, with TRBD1 identical over 11 bases. There are 16 residues in the CDR3. V lost 5 bases, J lost 5 bases, and 6 bases stayed unmatched. Germline CDR1 KGHDR, CDR2 SFDVKD. CDR3 in DNA: TGTGCCACCAGTGGGTGGGACAGGGGGGAAACCGGGGAGCTGTTTTTT. This codes for CATSGWDRGETGELFF.

This clone was seen a few times. CDR3: CASSRVSEVRNSPLHF. DNA of the CDR3: TGTGCCAGCAGTCGGGTATCCGAGGTCCGTAATTCACCCCTCCACTTT. The chain recombines TRBV28 with TRBJ1-6; D gene unclear. Germline-derived CDR1 and CDR2 are MDHEN and SYDVKM. The CDR3 runs 16 residues. V was clipped by 5 bases and J by 6 bases, with 17 bases between them.

The V and J genes are TRBV29-1 and TRBJ2-4; the match to TRBD2 covers 13 bases. There are 17 residues in the CDR3. J lost 0 bases, V lost 1 base, and 3 bases had no gene match. The germline V gene encodes CDR1 SQVTM and CDR2 ANQGSEA. CDR3 coding DNA: TGCAGCGTTGAAGGACTAGCGGGGGGATTAGCCAAAAACATTCAGTACTTC. Translating it yields CSVEGLAGGLAKNIQYF.

This chain connects TRBV29-1 to TRBJ2-1; the match to TRBD1 covers 10 bases. V lost 5 bases, J lost 8 bases, and 6 bases stayed unmatched. Germline CDR1 is SQVTM and CDR2 is ANQGSEA. The CDR3 totals 13 residues. The CDR3 here is CSVTRTGGDEQFF. The CDR3, as DNA: TGCAGCGTTACGAGGACAGGGGGGGATGAGCAGTTCTTC.

This clone came up a few times. This chain links TRBV5-6 with TRBJ2-3, with D possibly being TRBD2 (5 bases). Trimming cost V 5 bases and J 2 bases, with 18 bases left between them. Per germline, CDR1 SGHDT and CDR2 YYEEEE. The CDR3 sequence is 16 residues long. The CDR3 spells CASRSRFIRDTDTQYF. The DNA for the CDR3 is TGTGCCAGCAGATCTAGGTTCATTCGGGACACAGATACGCAGTATTTT.

The table lists this clone with a count of one. This rearrangement joins TRBV19 to TRBJ2-5; tentative D call: TRBD2 (7 bases). The germline V gene encodes CDR1 LNHDA and CDR2 SQIVND (reference sequence). The CDR3 runs 14 residues. V was clipped by 2 bases and J by 5 bases, with 12 bases between them. Here the CDR3 reads CASSITGGPETQYF. CDR3 nucleotides: TGTGCCAGTAGTATAACCGGGGGGCCGGAGACCCAGTACTTC.

The J gene is TRBJ2-3, the V gene TRBV27; D remains unclear. Germline V gene sequence: CDR1 MNHEY, CDR2 SMNVEV (reference sequence). Trimming removed 7 bases at V and 0 bases at J, with 17 bases between. CDR3 size: 16 residues. The CDR3, as DNA: TGTGCCAGCAACCCCCGTGGGCTTACTAGCACAGATACGCAGTATTTT. As protein: CASNPRGLTSTDTQYF.

The rearrangement uses TRBV5-8 and TRBJ2-1; TRBD2 matches at 9 bases. This CDR3 is built from 15 residues. Germline trimming cut 4 bases from V and 5 bases from J; bases unmatched to any gene: 7. Per the germline V gene, CDR1 is SGHTS and CDR2 is YDEGEE. Here the CDR3 reads CASSPRLAVHNEQFF. DNA of the CDR3: TGTGCCAGCAGCCCCCGACTAGCGGTGCACAATGAGCAGTTCTTC.

The chain employs TRBV9 and TRBJ2-1; 10 positions match TRBD2. V was clipped by 3 bases and J by 5 bases; unmatched bases: 5. The V gene's germline CDR1 is SGDLS and CDR2 YYNGEE. The CDR3 is 15 residues long. The CDR3 nucleotides are TGTGCCAGCAGCGAGGGACTAGCGCCCCACAATGAGCAGTTCTTC. It specifies CASSEGLAPHNEQFF.

This rearrangement joins TRBV15 to TRBJ1-6, with D uncertain. The V end was cut by 0 bases, the J end by 7 bases, with 10 bases between. The CDR3 loop spans 15 amino acids. Germline CDR1 LNHNV, CDR2 YYDKDF (reference sequence). CDR3 residues: CATSRDQQLNSPLHF. CDR3 sequence (DNA): TGTGCCACCAGCAGAGATCAACAGTTAAATTCACCCCTCCACTTT.

The chain recombines TRBV7-6 with TRBJ1-4; tentative D call: TRBD1 (5 bases). Looked up from germline, CDR1 is SGHVS and CDR2 is FNYEAQ. The CDR3 is made up of 15 amino acids. Trimming removed 0 bases at V and 5 bases at J, with 10 bases between. The CDR3 DNA reads as TGTGCCAGCAGCTTAGCAAGGGGCCCCAATGAAAAACTGTTTTTT. This encodes CASSLARGPNEKLFF.

The rearrangement links TRBV5-5 to TRBJ1-1; D may be TRBD1 (5 bases). The CDR3 is 16 residues long. Trimming left V 4 bases short and J 1 base short, with 17 bases between. The germline V gene has CDR1 SGHKS and CDR2 YYEKEE (reference sequence). The CDR3 nucleotides read TGTGCCAGCAGCGTGACCTCCGGGGGGAAGAACACTGAAGCTTTCTTT. It encodes CASSVTSGGKNTEAFF.

The rearrangement links TRBV28 to TRBJ1-2; 9 bases are shared with TRBD1. Trimming cost V 3 bases and J 6 bases; bases outside gene matches: 5. The CDR3 runs to 14 residues. Germline CDR1 is MDHEN and CDR2 is SYDVKM. CDR3 nucleotides: TGTGCCAGCAGTTTCGGACAGGGGAGGAATGGCTACACCTTC. Protein: CASSFGQGRNGYTF.

This clone was counted only a few times. This chain connects TRBV15 to TRBJ1-1; D is unresolved. Germline V gene data show CDR1 as LNHNV and CDR2 as YYDKDF (reference sequence). The CDR3 is 12 residues long. V lost 1 base to trimming and J lost 7 bases, with 7 bases between them. Here the CDR3 reads CATSRVPGEAFF. In nucleotides, the CDR3 is TGTGCCACCAGCAGAGTTCCGGGTGAAGCTTTCTTT.

V gene TRBV6-6 combines with J gene TRBJ2-7; 8 nucleotides match TRBD1. V trimming: 7 bases; J trimming: 3 bases; junction bases outside the gene matches: 8. The CDR3 consists of 14 residues. Germline-derived CDR1 and CDR2 are MNHNY and SVGAGI (reference sequence). CDR3 nucleotides: TGTGCCAGCACCCTCCCAGGGGGCGGCTACGAGCAGTACTTC. Its translation: CASTLPGGGYEQYF.

This clone was counted many times. The chain is built from TRBV30 and TRBJ1-1, with 7 bases matching TRBD1. The CDR3 totals 13 residues. Germline V lookup: CDR1 GTSNPN, CDR2 SVGIG (reference sequence). V trimming: 8 bases; J trimming: 4 bases; junction bases outside the gene matches: 10. The CDR3 sequence: CAGNRGEGTEAFF. Here the CDR3 DNA reads TGTGCCGGTAACAGGGGCGAGGGCACTGAAGCTTTCTTT.

This clone was observed once. V is TRBV5-1 and J is TRBJ2-6; the D gene is possibly TRBD1 (5 bases). CDR3 size: 16 residues. V was shortened by 1 base and J by 0 bases, with 8 bases between the two germline ends. The V gene's germline CDR1 is SGHRS and CDR2 YFSETQ. The CDR3 DNA sequence: TGCGCCAGCAGCTTGCAGGGCTCCTCTGGGGCCAACGTCCTGACTTTC. Residues: CASSLQGSSGANVLTF. Using reference TRBV5-1 and TRBJ2-6 for the parts outside the CDR3, the full variable domain is KAGVTQTPRYLIKTRGQQVTLSCSPISGHRSVSWYQQTPGQGLQFLFEYFSETQRNKGNFPGRFSGRQFSNSRSEMNVSTLELGDSALYLCASSLQGSSGANVLTFGAGSRLTVL.

The chain couples TRBV11-3 to TRBJ2-5; D unclear. The CDR3 has 13 amino acids. Per germline, CDR1 SGHNT and CDR2 YENEEA. Trimming removed 5 bases from V and 5 bases from J, with 12 bases in between. CDR3 sequence: CASSRGHSETQYF. DNA for the CDR3: TGTGCCAGCAGCCGCGGCCACTCGGAGACCCAGTACTTC.

The chain has TRBV28 and TRBJ2-2, with D possibly being TRBD1 (5 bases). The CDR3 runs to 13 residues. V was pared by 1 base and J by 6 bases, with 6 bases between. CDR1 MDHEN and CDR2 SYDVKM come from the germline V gene. CDR3 protein: CASSLLGAGELFF. The CDR3 nucleotides read TGTGCCAGCAGTTTATTAGGGGCCGGGGAGCTGTTTTTT.

The chain recombines TRBV5-8 with TRBJ2-5, with D perhaps TRBD1 (6 bases). CDR1 is SGHTS and CDR2 is YDEGEE in the germline V gene. V dropped 4 bases and J dropped 0 bases, with 19 bases sitting between them. This CDR3 contains 17 residues. CDR3 region: CASSNGGTGRHQETQYF. DNA for the CDR3: TGTGCCAGCAGCAACGGTGGTACAGGGCGACACCAAGAGACCCAGTACTTC.

CDR3 sequence: CASSPGLPNAYEQYF. CDR3 bases: TGTGCCAGCTCACCGGGACTGCCTAACGCCTACGAGCAGTACTTC. The J gene is TRBJ2-7, the V gene TRBV18; tentatively, D is TRBD2 (6 bases). CDR1 and CDR2 (germline): KGHSH, LQKENI. Trimming took off 3 bases at V and 2 bases at J, with 14 bases between the two ends. This CDR3 is 15 amino acids long. The full variable domain, its missing parts supplied by reference TRBV18 and TRBJ2-7, is NAGVMQNPRHLVRRRGQEARLRCSPMKGHSHVYWYRQLPEEGLKFMVYLQKENIIDESGMPKERFSAEFPKEGPSILRIQQVVRGDSAAYFCASSPGLPNAYEQYFGPGTRLTVT.

About this clone itself: At the DNA level, this CDR3 is encoded by other sequences in the same sample as well. The rearrangement joins TRBV28 to TRBJ1-2; a weak D match, TRBD1 (6 bases). The V gene lost 3 bases and the J gene lost 6 bases, with 14 bases spanning the gap. Germline loops: CDR1 MDHEN, CDR2 SYDVKM. The CDR3 spans 14 residues. CDR3 DNA sequence: TGTGCCAGCAGTTTGGGGGCTCGCGGCGATGGCTACACCTTC. This translates into CASSLGARGDGYTF.